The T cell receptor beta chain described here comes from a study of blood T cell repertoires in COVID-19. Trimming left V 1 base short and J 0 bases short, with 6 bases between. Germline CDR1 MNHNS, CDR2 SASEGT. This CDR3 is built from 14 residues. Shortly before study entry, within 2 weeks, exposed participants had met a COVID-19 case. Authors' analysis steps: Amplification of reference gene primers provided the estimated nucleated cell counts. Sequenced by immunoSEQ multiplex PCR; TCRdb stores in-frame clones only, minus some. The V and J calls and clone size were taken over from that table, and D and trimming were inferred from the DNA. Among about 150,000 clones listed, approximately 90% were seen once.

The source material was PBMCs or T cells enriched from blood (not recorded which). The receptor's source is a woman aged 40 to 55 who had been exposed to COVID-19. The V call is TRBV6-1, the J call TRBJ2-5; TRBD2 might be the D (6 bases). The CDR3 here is CASSEGGDQETQYF. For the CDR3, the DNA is TGTGCCAGCAGTGAAGGGGGGGACCAAGAGACCCAGTACTTC.